Listed below are T cell receptor beta chains from one sample, sequenced in a study of tumour-infiltrating T cells in Burkitt lymphoma. Profiled with immunoSEQ multiplex PCR; TCRdb holds only in-frame clones, not every one. The sample lists roughly 2,100 clones, roughly 70% occurring once. Sequenced input: tumor tissue. All receptors derive from a human donor with diffuse large B-cell lymphoma. Each CDR3 is given with its conserved first and last residue. A D gene is named only where the DNA matches it firmly. Some rows have no size entry. The others give once, few or many, or a class for an expanded clone.

j_call clone_size d_call v_call cdr3_aa cdr3_nt
TRBJ2-1 few . TRBV7-8 CASGRLASYNEQFF TGTGCCAGCGGTCGACTGGCATCCTACAATGAGCAGTTCTTC
TRBJ2-5 . . TRBV6-6 CASSLGDGSQYF TGTGCCAGCAGTTTGGGAGATGGGTCCCAGTACTTC
TRBJ2-1 . TRBD2 TRBV4-2 CASSQDSSGNAYNEQFF TGTGCCAGCAGCCAAGATTCCAGCGGGAATGCCTACAATGAGCAGTTCTTC
TRBJ2-3 . . TRBV10-1 CASSVVGTDTQYF TGCGCCAGCAGTGTCGTAGGCACAGATACGCAGTATTTT
TRBJ2-5 . TRBD2 TRBV5-1 CASSPGLDQYF TGCGCCAGCAGCCCCGGACTAGACCAGTACTTC
TRBJ1-5 . . TRBV19 CASREDGNQPQHF TGTGCCAGTAGAGAGGATGGCAATCAGCCCCAGCATTTT
TRBJ1-1 once TRBD1 TRBV6-5 CASSLTGGGTEAFF TGTGCCAGCAGTCTGACAGGGGGAGGAACTGAAGCTTTCTTT
TRBJ2-2 . . TRBV27 CASSFRVPGELFF TGTGCCAGCAGTTTCAGGGTACCCGGGGAGCTGTTTTTT
TRBJ2-3 few TRBD2 TRBV5-4 CASSPGTNTDTQYF TGTGCCAGCAGCCCGGGGACTAACACAGATACGCAGTATTTT
TRBJ1-2 . . TRBV28 CASRTPINPYGYTF TGTGCCAGCAGAACTCCCATCAACCCCTATGGCTACACCTTC
TRBJ1-5 once . TRBV7-9 CASSPQGANQPQHF TGTGCCAGCAGCCCACAGGGAGCCAATCAGCCCCAGCATTTT
TRBJ2-7 few . TRBV2 CASSDGYSYEQYF TGTGCCAGCAGTGATGGATACTCCTACGAGCAGTACTTC
TRBJ1-1 . . TRBV25-1 CASSDGGMDTEAFF TGTGCCAGCAGTGACGGGGGGATGGACACTGAAGCTTTCTTT
TRBJ2-3 . TRBD2 TRBV5-1 CASSWGSGTSVNTQYF TGCGCCAGCAGCTGGGGGTCCGGGACTAGCGTAAATACGCAGTATTTT
TRBJ1-3 few . TRBV2 CATPRQSSGNTIYF TGTGCCACCCCCAGACAGTCCTCTGGAAACACCATATATTTT
TRBJ1-4 . . TRBV6-5 CASSFGQAAEKLFF TGTGCCAGCAGTTTTGGGCAGGCGGCTGAAAAACTGTTTTTT
TRBJ1-5 large TRBD1 TRBV19 CASSKDRGSRQPQHF TGTGCCAGTAGTAAGGACAGGGGATCGAGGCAGCCCCAGCATTTT
TRBJ2-1 . TRBD2 TRBV27 CASSLIAGGQNEQFF TGTGCCAGCAGTTTAATCGCGGGAGGACAGAATGAGCAGTTCTTC
TRBJ2-3 . . TRBV19 CASSIRDGGDTQYF TGTGCCAGTAGTATTAGAGACGGTGGGGATACGCAGTATTTT
TRBJ2-7 large TRBD1 TRBV11-3 CASSPGTAAYEQYF TGTGCCAGCAGCCCCGGGACAGCAGCCTACGAGCAGTACTTC
TRBJ1-1 . TRBD1 TRBV7-8 CASSSQGGVNTEAFF TGTGCCAGCAGCTCACAGGGGGGGGTGAACACTGAAGCTTTCTTT
TRBJ1-5 . . TRBV7-8 CASSTYSNQPQHF TGTGCCAGCAGCACGTATAGCAATCAGCCCCAGCATTTT
TRBJ2-5 . . TRBV6-6 CASSYGRGTQETQYF TGTGCCAGCAGTTACGGACGGGGGACGCAAGAGACCCAGTACTTC
TRBJ2-3 . . TRBV6-6 CASSGGISTDTQYF TGTGCCAGCAGTGGCGGGATTAGCACAGATACGCAGTATTTT
TRBJ2-1 once TRBD1 TRBV6-1 CACRQDRDEQFF TGTGCCTGCCGCCAAGACAGGGATGAGCAGTTCTTC
TRBJ2-1 . TRBD1 TRBV4-1 CASSHRPQGVFYNEQFF TGCGCCAGCAGCCACCGTCCGCAGGGGGTTTTCTACAATGAGCAGTTCTTC